The T cell receptor beta chain described here comes from a study of somatic mutations in cytotoxic T cells in rheumatoid arthritis. Isolation of CD4+ and CD8+ cells used positive magnetic bead selection, with purity checked by flow cytometry. The trim removed 0 bases at V and 6 bases at J, leaving 13 bases unmatched. This CDR3 comprises 18 residues. CDR1 and CDR2 from the germline V gene are LNHDA and SQIVND (reference sequence). As concerns this clone: Its matching antigen is unknown.

Study-level results: Of approximately 70 patients, fewer than 10 had a largest CD8+ clone that exceeded 20% of CD8+ cells. The slightly lower representation of TRBV07 among rheumatoid arthritis patients did not undergo correction for multiple comparisons.

Assay used: immunoSEQ multiplex PCR; TCRdb lists only in-frame clones, some missing. Here the sample spans 18,000 or so clones, roughly 80% being singletons. Sequenced sample: CD8+ T cells sorted from blood. The sequence came from an adult with rheumatoid arthritis. V usage is TRBV19 and J usage is TRBJ2-2, with 7 bases lining up with TRBD2. CDR3 sequence (DNA): TGTGCCAGTAGTATAGATGGACTAGAGCGGGGACTCGCCGGGGAGCTGTTTTTT. It specifies CASSIDGLERGLAGELFF.